These 23 T cell receptor beta chains share one sample of origin, sequenced in a study of regulatory T cells in long-lasting Graves disease. This sample's time point: newly diagnosed GD, antithyroid drugs for less than 3 months. Preparation of the TCR library used RNA extracted from PBMCs. Through Arm-PCR of CDR3 regions and iRepertoire HTBI primers, TCR beta libraries were built. TCRdb independently ran MiXCR on the multiplex PCR reads; one entry per CDR3 protein. The table lists 500,000 to 700,000 distinct CDR3 sequences, approximately 15% of them singletons. These sequences were also reported in another study, on T cells in Graves' hyperthyroidism and ophthalmopathy.

The starting material was peripheral blood mononuclear cells (PBMCs), obtained at new diagnosis, from a patient treated with antithyroid drugs. The source of these receptors is a woman in her thirties with Graves disease.

This clonotype has just a few counts. V usage is TRBV20-1 and J usage is TRBJ2-5, with 11 bases matching TRBD1. V lost 6 bases, J lost 7 bases, and 10 bases stayed unmatched. Germline CDR1 and CDR2: DFQATT and SNEGSKA (reference sequence). There are 14 residues in the CDR3. In DNA form, the CDR3 reads TGCAGTGCCCCGGACAGGGGGCTAAGTGGGACCCAGTACTTC. It encodes CSAPDRGLSGTQYF.

This clonotype was seen many times. This CDR3 is CSVCQGLDTEAFF. DNA for the CDR3: TGCAGCGTTTGCCAGGGGTTGGACACTGAAGCTTTCTTT. This chain uses TRBV29-1 with TRBJ1-1, with D maybe TRBD1 (6 bases). The V end was cut by 5 bases, the J end by 3 bases, with 13 bases between. The CDR3 totals 13 residues. Germline V gene data show CDR1 as SQVTM and CDR2 as ANQGSEA.

The chain carries TRBV7-9 and TRBJ2-7; tentatively, D is TRBD1 or TRBD2 (6 bases each). Per the germline V gene, CDR1 is SEHNR and CDR2 is FQNEAQ (reference sequence). Trimming pared 5 bases from V and 5 bases from J, leaving 25 bases between. This CDR3 is 17 amino acids long. This chain's CDR3 is CASSRPSTGRIFDEQYF. DNA of the CDR3: TGTGCCAGCAGCCGCCCCTCTACAGGGAGGATTTTCGACGAGCAGTACTTC.

The V call is TRBV7-3, the J call TRBJ2-2; the D is unclear. Trimming removed 5 bases at V and 4 bases at J, with 11 bases between. The CDR3 has 14 amino acids. The germline V gene has CDR1 SGHTA and CDR2 FQGTGA. CDR3: CASSLGYFTGELFF. DNA for the CDR3: TGTGCCAGCAGCCTAGGTTACTTCACCGGGGAGCTGTTTTTT. Drawing the rest from reference TRBV7-3 and TRBJ2-2, the complete variable domain is GAGVSQTPSNKVTEKGKYVELRCDPISGHTALYWYRQSLGQGPEFLIYFQGTGAADDSGLPNDRFFAVRPEGSVSTLKIQRTERGDSAVYLCASSLGYFTGELFFGEGSRLTVL.

This clonotype was recorded a few times. This chain uses TRBV19 with TRBJ1-2; a possible D gene is TRBD1 (5 bases). Germline V gene lookup returns CDR1 LNHDA and CDR2 SQIVND (reference sequence). The CDR3 runs 17 residues. Trimming removed 6 bases from V and 6 bases from J, with 26 bases in between. For the CDR3, the DNA is TGTGCCAGTAGACCGACTCCTGACAGCCGGAAGAGGGATGGCTACACCTTC. This encodes CASRPTPDSRKRDGYTF.

This clonotype was seen a few times. The chain recombines TRBV4-1 with TRBJ2-7; no clear D gene. The germline V gene encodes CDR1 MGHRA and CDR2 YSYEKL. Trimming stripped 5 bases from V and 0 bases from J, with 17 bases between. CDR3 length: 16 residues. Written as DNA, the CDR3 is TGCGCCAGCAGCGAACCTTGGCGGCCCGCCTCCTACGAGCAGTACTTC. Translated: CASSEPWRPASYEQYF.

This clonotype was counted between two and nine times. The genes are TRBV9 and TRBJ1-3; possible D gene TRBD1, 5 bases. CDR3 length: 17 amino acids. V dropped 4 bases and J dropped 0 bases, with 17 bases sitting between them. Per germline, CDR1 SGDLS and CDR2 YYNGEE. The CDR3 sequence is CASSSTGTANSGNTIYF. The DNA of the CDR3 is TGTGCCAGCAGCTCCACCGGGACCGCCAACTCTGGAAACACCATATATTTT.

This clonotype was picked up a small number of times. The chain combines TRBV5-1 with TRBJ1-1; 7 bases map to TRBD1. CDR3 size: 14 residues. The germline V gene encodes CDR1 SGHRS and CDR2 YFSETQ. Trimming took 4 bases from V and 5 from J; bases not matched to a gene: 8. The CDR3 is CASSAGTVGTEAFF. CDR3 nucleotides: TGCGCCAGCAGCGCTGGGACAGTGGGAACTGAAGCTTTCTTT.

This clonotype came up a few times. CDR3 nucleotide sequence: TGTGCCAGCGGACAGGTAGGGTCCTACAATGAGCAGTTCTTC. Protein product: CASGQVGSYNEQFF. V and J are TRBV6-2 or TRBV6-3 and TRBJ2-1, with 7 bases that match TRBD1. V was pared by 8 bases and J by 1 base, with 5 bases of the junction left unmatched. This CDR3 region has 14 residues. Germline V gives CDR1 MNHEY, CDR2 SVGEGT.

This clonotype has only one observation. This sequence may be a read error, since a much larger clone differs from it by one base. This sequence joins TRBV24-1 and TRBJ2-1; no definite D call. This CDR3 has 13 amino acids. Germline-derived CDR1 and CDR2 are KGHDR and SFDVKD. CDR3 nucleotide sequence: TGTGCCACCAGTGATTTGTCGTACAACGAGCAGTCCTTC. Its translation: CATSDLSYNEQSF.

This clonotype was observed a handful of times. The gene calls are TRBV18 and TRBJ2-5; TRBD2 matches at 7 bases. Germline assignment: CDR1 KGHSH and CDR2 LQKENI. The CDR3 contains 15 residues. J was trimmed by 2 bases and V by 5 bases; bases with no gene match: 8. This CDR3 reads CASSVRGLSQETQYF. CDR3 in DNA: TGTGCCAGCTCAGTGCGGGGGTTAAGTCAAGAGACCCAGTACTTC.

This clonotype was recorded at least ten times. The chain recombines TRBV20-1 with TRBJ2-7, with D perhaps TRBD1 (5 bases). The CDR3 has 11 amino acids. V was cut by 3 bases and J by 4 bases, with 7 bases left in between. CDR1 DFQATT and CDR2 SNEGSKA come from the germline V gene (reference sequence). As DNA, the CDR3 is TGCAGTGCTAGCGACAGTTACGAGCAGTACTTC. This translates into CSASDSYEQYF.

This clonotype was detected only a few times. A much larger clone lies one base from this, so it may be a read error. The chain carries TRBV12-3 or TRBV12-4 and TRBJ1-1; the D is unclear. The CDR3 length is 13 residues. V was shortened by 3 bases and J by 1 base, with 6 bases between the two germline ends. CDR3 in DNA: TGTGCCAGCAGTTTTTCAGCGAACACTGAAGCTTTCTTT. Encoded protein: CASSFSANTEAFF.

This clonotype showed up many times. The chain is built from TRBV6-5 and TRBJ1-5, with D unclear. The CDR3 length is 11 residues. V was pared by 4 bases and J by 8 bases, with 6 bases between. Looked up from germline, CDR1 is MNHEY and CDR2 is SVGAGI. The CDR3 reads CASSSQEPQHF. CDR3 DNA sequence: TGTGCCAGCAGTTCCCAGGAGCCCCAGCATTTT.

CDR3 residues: CASTPRTGLMGYEQYF. CDR3 DNA sequence: TGTGCCAGTACCCCACGAACAGGGCTTATGGGCTACGAGCAGTACTTC. This chain connects TRBV19 to TRBJ2-7, with a weak D call TRBD1 (6 bases). This CDR3 comprises 16 residues. V lost 7 bases to trimming and J lost 3 bases, with 22 bases between them. Germline V gene lookup returns CDR1 LNHDA and CDR2 SQIVND (reference sequence).

This clonotype was recorded at least ten times. The rearrangement joins TRBV11-2 to TRBJ1-6; D might be TRBD1 (6 bases). CDR3 size: 15 residues. V was clipped by 3 bases and J by 7 bases, with 13 bases between them. Germline values: CDR1 SGHAT, CDR2 FQNNGV. The CDR3 here is CASSFDDRRNSPLHF. CDR3 sequence (DNA): TGTGCCAGCAGCTTCGATGACAGGAGAAATTCACCCCTCCACTTT.

This clonotype was counted a few times. This chain joins TRBV6-1 and TRBJ1-5; D is undetermined. There are 15 residues in the CDR3. Trimming stripped 8 bases from V and 2 bases from J, with 16 bases between. Germline CDR1 MNHNS, CDR2 SASEGT. CDR3 protein: CASARGRSGNQPQHF. In DNA form, the CDR3 reads TGTGCCAGCGCCCGCGGGCGGTCTGGCAATCAGCCCCAGCATTTT.

This clonotype was counted at least ten times. The chain couples TRBV28 to TRBJ2-7; D is possibly TRBD1 (7 bases). The CDR3 sequence is 11 residues long. Between the trimmed V and J ends, which lost 6 bases and 12 bases, there was a span of 15 bases. From germline, CDR1 is MDHEN and CDR2 SYDVKM. The CDR3 here is CASRATGRWYF. The CDR3 nucleotides read TGTGCCAGCAGGGCGACAGGGAGGTGGTACTTC. The full variable domain, with the rest looked up from reference TRBV28 and TRBJ2-7, is DVKVTQSSRYLVKRTGEKVFLECVQDMDHENMFWYRQDPGLGLRLIYFSYDVKMKEKGDIPEGYSVSREKKERFSLILESASTNQTSMYLCASRATGRWYFGPGTRLTVT.

This clonotype was counted ten times or more. This chain connects TRBV7-3 to TRBJ2-1; 8 nucleotides match TRBD1. Germline lookup yields CDR1 SGHTA and CDR2 FQGTGA. Losses at the gene ends were 6 bases for V and 8 bases for J; bases not matched to a gene: 18. This CDR3 has 17 residues. The CDR3 DNA sequence: TGTGCCAGCAGTCGTACGTCAGGGGGCTTATTGGGGGATGAGCAGTTCTTC. It is translated as CASSRTSGGLLGDEQFF.

The rearrangement uses TRBV9 and TRBJ1-5; D remains ambiguous. CDR3 length equals 15 residues. Deletions cut 3 bases from V and 0 bases from J, with 10 bases between. Germline assignment: CDR1 SGDLS and CDR2 YYNGEE. The CDR3 DNA reads as TGTGCCAGCAGCGAATCAGGACGTAGCAATCAGCCCCAGCATTTT. Its protein product is CASSESGRSNQPQHF.

The gene calls are TRBV3-1 and TRBJ1-1; no clear D gene. Germline values: CDR1 LGHDT, CDR2 YNNKEL (reference sequence). Trimming left V 7 bases short and J 8 bases short, with 17 bases between. This CDR3 contains 13 residues. The CDR3 is CASTLRSGSEAFF. The CDR3 DNA reads TGTGCCAGCACCCTAAGGTCGGGATCCGAAGCTTTCTTT.

This clonotype was counted only a few times. This sequence joins TRBV11-2 and TRBJ2-3; 13 nucleotides align to TRBD2. Trimming took 7 bases from V and 2 from J; bases not matched to a gene: 15. The length of the CDR3 is 19 residues. Germline V gene lookup returns CDR1 SGHAT and CDR2 FQNNGV. The CDR3: CASTGLAGMGNYLTDTQYF. The CDR3 DNA reads TGTGCCAGCACGGGACTAGCGGGAATGGGTAATTACCTCACAGATACGCAGTATTTT.

This clonotype has a handful of counts. An end of the junction does not agree with germline; a read error may underlie this. The chain links TRBV28 to TRBJ2-1, with 9 bases lining up with TRBD2. CDR3 length: 16 residues. In germline, CDR1 is MDHEN, CDR2 SYDVKM. The CDR3 sequence: CASSLTGTSSCNEQFF. The CDR3 DNA is TGTGCCAGCAGTCTTACCGGGACTAGCTCCTGCAATGAGCAGTTCTTC.